This TCR beta chain came from a study of cytomegalovirus exposure and HLA in healthy donors. Looked up from germline, CDR1 is SQVTM and CDR2 is ANQGSEA. Between the trimmed V and J ends, which lost 7 bases and 2 bases, there was a span of 18 bases. CDR3 length: 14 residues. Primers for the PCR totalled 60 Vbeta and 13 Jbeta. Using immunoSEQ multiplex PCR, the repertoire was profiled, and TCRdb retains in-frame clones only, with some absent. In the table there are around 110,000 clones, about two thirds of which are singletons. The V call is TRBV29-1, the J call TRBJ2-7, with D perhaps matching TRBD1 (5 bases). The TCR originated in a female donor in good health and CMV-seronegative. Sequencing was carried out using PBMCs. The CDR3 loop reads CSGSSTGKPYEQYF. CDR3 DNA sequence: TGCAGCGGATCTAGTACAGGAAAGCCCTACGAGCAGTACTTC.